This T cell receptor (beta chain) is from a study of cytomegalovirus exposure and HLA in healthy donors. Note on this clone: The antigen remains undetermined.

The V gene end was trimmed by 4 bases and the J gene end by 9 bases; junction bases not matched to a gene: 8. Germline assignment: CDR1 GTSNPN and CDR2 SVGIG (reference sequence). This CDR3 comprises 14 residues. General study results and limits: Highest at DRB1 and lowest at HLA-C, TCR association rates differed among HLA loci in a later analysis.

60 Vbeta and 13 Jbeta primers were used in PCR. Libraries were prepared by immunoSEQ multiplex PCR; TCRdb keeps only in-frame clonotypes and omits some of them. The sample holds under 110,000 clones, approximately 89% seen once. This clonotype originated in a man aged 25-40 years in good health and CMV-seronegative. The V and J genes are TRBV30 and TRBJ2-1, with 11 positions matching TRBD2. The sequencing input was PBMCs. For the CDR3, the DNA is TGTGCCTGGAAATTAGCGGGGGGGCCGGGTGAGCAGTTCTTC. Amino acid sequence: CAWKLAGGPGEQFF.